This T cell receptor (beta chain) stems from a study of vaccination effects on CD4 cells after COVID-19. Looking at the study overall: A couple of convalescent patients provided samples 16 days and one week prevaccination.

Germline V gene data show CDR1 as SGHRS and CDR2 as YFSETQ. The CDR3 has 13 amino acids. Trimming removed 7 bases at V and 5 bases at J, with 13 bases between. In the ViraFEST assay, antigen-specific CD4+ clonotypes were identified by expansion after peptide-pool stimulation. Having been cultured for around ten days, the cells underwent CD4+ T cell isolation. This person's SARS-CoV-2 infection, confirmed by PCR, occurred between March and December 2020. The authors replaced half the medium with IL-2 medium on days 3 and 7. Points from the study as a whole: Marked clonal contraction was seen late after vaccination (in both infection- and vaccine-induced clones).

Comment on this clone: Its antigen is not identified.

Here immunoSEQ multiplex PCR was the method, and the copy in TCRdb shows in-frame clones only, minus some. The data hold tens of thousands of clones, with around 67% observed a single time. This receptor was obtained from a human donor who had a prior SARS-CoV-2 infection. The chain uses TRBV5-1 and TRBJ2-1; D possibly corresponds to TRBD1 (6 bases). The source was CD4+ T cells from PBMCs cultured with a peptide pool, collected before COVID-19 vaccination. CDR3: CASRQENDNEQFF. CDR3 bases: TGCGCCAGCCGACAGGAGAATGACAATGAGCAGTTCTTC.